This is a list of T cell receptor beta chains from one sample in a study of Ad26.COV2.S vaccination and SARS-CoV-2 variants. Assay used: immunoSEQ multiplex PCR; TCRdb lists only in-frame clones, some missing. This sample has a few hundred thousand clones; about 92% occur once, and the top ten carry roughly 3.9%. Material: peripheral blood, obtained in a trial of Ad26.COV2.S vaccine versus placebo. These receptors were obtained from a person between 18 and 65 years old who received the Ad26.COV2.S COVID-19 vaccine or a placebo. The CDR3 runs from the conserved cysteine through the conserved F or W. The D gene is left open where the match is weak.

V	J	D	DNA	CDR3
TRBV4-3	TRBJ2-7	TRBD2	TGCGCCAGCAGCCAAGGACTAGCGGTCACCTACGAGCAGTACTTC	CASSQGLAVTYEQYF
TRBV3-1/TRBV3-2	TRBJ2-1	NA	TGTGCCAGCAGCCCTCCAGGGGGGAGTGAGCAGTTCTTC	CASSPPGGSEQFF
TRBV11-2	TRBJ1-2	NA	TGTGCCAGCAGACGTACCGGGACCCATGGCTACACCTTC	CASRRTGTHGYTF
TRBV28	TRBJ2-7	TRBD2	TGTGCCAGCAGTTTTCGCGGGAGTCTTGTCGAGCAGTACTTC	CASSFRGSLVEQYF
TRBV7-2	TRBJ2-7	TRBD1	TGTGCCAGCAGCTTTGGACAGGGGGACTACGAGCAGTACTTC	CASSFGQGDYEQYF
TRBV6-2/TRBV6-3	TRBJ1-5	NA	TGTGCCAGCAGTTTGTACAGGTCCGGCAATCAGCCCCAGCATTTT	CASSLYRSGNQPQHF
TRBV29-1	TRBJ2-5	NA	TGCAGCGTTAGGGGTTGGGTGGGGGAGACCCAGTACTTC	CSVRGWVGETQYF
TRBV6-2/TRBV6-3	TRBJ2-1	TRBD2	TGTGCCAGCAGTAGGCTAGCGGGAGAGAATGAGCAGTTCTTC	CASSRLAGENEQFF
TRBV11-1	TRBJ1-5	TRBD1	TGTGCCAGCAGCCCGGACAGGGGAGATCAGCCCCAGCATTTT	CASSPDRGDQPQHF
TRBV7-2	TRBJ1-1	NA	TGTGCCAGCAGTTACAGGAACACTGAAGCTTTCTTT	CASSYRNTEAFF
TRBV6-4	TRBJ1-3	NA	TGTGCCAGCACCGACAGTTCGGGCAGGCGGACCTCTGGAAACACCATATATTTT	CASTDSSGRRTSGNTIYF
TRBV4-3	TRBJ2-7	NA	TGCGCCAGCAGCCAAGATGTGGACGGACCCTACGAGCAGTACTTC	CASSQDVDGPYEQYF
TRBV6-5	TRBJ2-2	NA	TGTGCCAGCAGCCACCTAGCCGGGGAGCTGTTTTTT	CASSHLAGELFF
TRBV27	TRBJ1-5	NA	TGTGCCAGCAGTTCGACCCGTCATCAGCCCCAGCATTTT	CASSSTRHQPQHF
TRBV19	TRBJ2-1	TRBD2	TGTGCCAGTAGTATCCCGACTAGCGGACCCTACAATGAGCAGTTCTTC	CASSIPTSGPYNEQFF
TRBV2	TRBJ2-7	TRBD2	TGTGCCAGCAGTGTGGCGCTAGCGGGAGAGCGAGCCTACGAGCAGTACTTC	CASSVALAGERAYEQYF
TRBV28	TRBJ1-2	NA	TGTGCCAGCAGTTTGCATTTGTCCGGGGGTGGTGGCTACACCTTC	CASSLHLSGGGGYTF
TRBV28	TRBJ2-1	NA	TGTGCCAGCAGTCGTTACAATGAGCAGTTCTTC	CASSRYNEQFF
TRBV5-4	TRBJ2-5	NA	TGTGCCAGCTCACAGCCGGGCCAAGAGACCCAGTACTTC	CASSQPGQETQYF
TRBV5-4	TRBJ2-7	TRBD2	TGTGCCAGCAGTCCCGGGACTAGCATGGTCTACGAGCAGTACTTC	CASSPGTSMVYEQYF
TRBV9	TRBJ2-1	NA	TGTGCCAGCAGCGTAGAAAGTGGCTCCTACAATGAGCAGTTCTTC	CASSVESGSYNEQFF
TRBV7-2	TRBJ2-5	TRBD1	TGTGCCAGCAGCTTACGGGACAGGGGAGGAGAGACCCAGTACTTC	CASSLRDRGGETQYF
TRBV9	TRBJ2-2	NA	TGTGCCAGCAGCGTAGGGGTATCCGGGGAGCTGTTTTTT	CASSVGVSGELFF
TRBV4-2	TRBJ2-7	TRBD2	TGTGCCAGCAGCCAGGCGACTAGCGGGAGGAACTACGAGCAGTACTTC	CASSQATSGRNYEQYF